This passage covers 18 T cell receptor beta chains from one sample sequenced in a study of shared clonotypes between healthy human individuals. Clones were read by immunoSEQ multiplex PCR, and TCRdb kept only the in-frame ones, dropping some. In the table there are around 1,900,000 clones, 80% to 95% of which are singletons. The naive CD8 subset, CD45RO-negative cells positively selected for CCR7, excluded terminally differentiated effector memory CD45RA+ cells. The sample consisted of naive CD8+ T cells from PBMCs. Receptor source: a man between 18 and 29 years old in good health. Some clones in this sample may be carry-over from other donors' samples.

For this clone: Distinct nucleotide sequences in the sample also encode this CDR3. The chain's CDR3 is CASSLGTGGYEQYF. In DNA, the CDR3 is TGTGCCAGCAGCTTAGGTACAGGGGGTTACGAGCAGTACTTC. The chain is built from TRBV11-2 and TRBJ2-7; 8 nucleotides line up with TRBD1. The CDR3 consists of 14 residues. The junction had 3 bases not matched to a gene; V was cut back by 1 base and J by 4 bases. Germline lookup yields CDR1 SGHAT and CDR2 FQNNGV.

A note on this clone: This sample includes further DNA sequences coding for the same CDR3. The chain recombines TRBV5-1 with TRBJ1-1; 11 positions agree with TRBD1. Germline V gives CDR1 SGHRS, CDR2 YFSETQ. The CDR3 length is 16 residues. V dropped 2 bases and J dropped 0; count of bases not matched to a gene: 3. CDR3 in amino acids: CASSFGQGALNTEAFF. As DNA, the CDR3 is TGCGCCAGCAGCTTTGGACAGGGGGCCTTGAACACTGAAGCTTTCTTT.

The chain employs TRBV7-8 and TRBJ2-2, with TRBD1 identical over 7 bases. Germline V lookup: CDR1 SGHVS, CDR2 FQNEAQ. V was clipped by 6 bases and J by 6 bases; unmatched bases: 10. The CDR3 length is 15 residues. The CDR3 loop reads CASRTGVFDAGELFF. The CDR3, as DNA: TGTGCCAGCAGAACAGGGGTATTTGACGCCGGGGAGCTGTTTTTT.

The chain carries TRBV6-1 and TRBJ1-1, with 10 bases lining up with TRBD1. This CDR3 is built from 14 residues. The ends lost 11 bases at V and 0 bases at J; junction bases unmatched: 6. CDR1 is MNHNS, CDR2 SASEGT, per germline. The CDR3 reads CAGDRGPMNTEAFF. As DNA, the CDR3 is TGTGCCGGGGACAGGGGTCCCATGAACACTGAAGCTTTCTTT.

V usage is TRBV5-1 and J usage is TRBJ2-5, with 7 bases that match TRBD1. Germline values: CDR1 SGHRS, CDR2 YFSETQ. After removal of 5 bases from V and 5 bases from J, the junction contained 12 bases not matched to a gene. The CDR3 has 15 residues. The CDR3: CASRSTGPSGETQYF. In nucleotides, the CDR3 is TGCGCCAGCAGGTCGACAGGGCCGTCGGGGGAGACCCAGTACTTC.

This chain connects TRBV20-1 to TRBJ2-4; D is possibly TRBD1 (5 bases). V lost 0 bases to trimming and J lost 11 bases, with 5 bases between them. The CDR3 has 10 residues. Per germline, CDR1 DFQATT and CDR2 SNEGSKA (reference sequence). CDR3 DNA: TGCAGTGCTAGAGAGGGGCTTCAGTACTTC. Encoded protein: CSAREGLQYF.

The CDR3 sequence is CASSSAGGQDTQYF. CDR3 sequence (DNA): TGTGCCAGCAGCTCAGCGGGAGGGCAGGATACGCAGTATTTT. This sequence joins TRBV7-6 and TRBJ2-3; 10 nucleotides agree with TRBD2. Per germline, CDR1 SGHVS and CDR2 FNYEAQ. The CDR3 runs 14 residues. V dropped 4 bases and J dropped 6; count of bases not matched to a gene: 4.

Only a few counts were recorded for this clone. The chain links TRBV28 to TRBJ1-5; D unclear. The CDR3 sequence is 14 residues long. Germline V CDR1 and CDR2: MDHEN, SYDVKM. The ends were cut back, 5 bases at V and 0 bases at J, with 8 bases in the middle. CDR3 protein: CASSLDLSNQPQHF. CDR3 nucleotides: TGTGCCAGCAGTCTCGACCTTAGCAATCAGCCCCAGCATTTT.

The chain carries TRBV14 and TRBJ2-7, with D perhaps TRBD1 or TRBD2 (5 bases each). The germline CDR1 and CDR2 sequences are SGHDN and FVKESK. V lost 4 bases and J 2 bases, leaving 12 bases between the germline ends. This CDR3 has 14 residues. Here the CDR3 DNA reads TGTGCCAGCAGCCCCCGGGACGGAGCCTACGAGCAGTACTTC. As protein: CASSPRDGAYEQYF. Full variable domain (missing parts from reference TRBV14 and TRBJ2-7): EAGVTQFPSHSVIEKGQTVTLRCDPISGHDNLYWYRRVMGKEIKFLLHFVKESKQDESGMPNNRFLAERTGGTYSTLKVQPAELEDSGVYFCASSPRDGAYEQYFGPGTRLTVT.

The genes are TRBV7-9 and TRBJ2-3; D remains unclear. CDR1 is SEHNR and CDR2 is FQNEAQ in the germline V gene (reference sequence). The CDR3 runs 16 residues. Between the trimmed V and J ends, which lost 5 bases and 1 base, there was a span of 16 bases. The CDR3 bases are TGTGCCAGCAGCGTCTCCCAGGTGGACGGCACAGATACGCAGTATTTT. This encodes CASSVSQVDGTDTQYF.

This chain uses TRBV9 with TRBJ1-3; 10 bases agree with TRBD1. This CDR3 is built from 16 residues. After removal of 4 bases from V and 0 bases from J, the junction contained 4 bases not matched to a gene. Germline assignment: CDR1 SGDLS and CDR2 YYNGEE. The CDR3 bases are TGTGCCAGCAGCTTAGGGACAGGGGTCTCTGGAAACACCATATATTTT. Amino acid sequence: CASSLGTGVSGNTIYF.

The CDR3 loop is CASTPGGPIYEQYF. The CDR3 DNA reads TGCGCCAGCACCCCCGGCGGCCCGATCTACGAGCAGTACTTC. The genes are TRBV5-1 and TRBJ2-7; D is ambiguous. Trimming stripped 6 bases from V and 3 bases from J, with 16 bases between. Germline CDR1 SGHRS, CDR2 YFSETQ. This CDR3 has 14 amino acids.

The rearrangement links TRBV7-3 to TRBJ2-3, with 12 nucleotides matching TRBD2. CDR3 length equals 17 residues. CDR1 SGHTA and CDR2 FQGTGA come from the germline V gene. The V segment lost 5 bases and the J segment 6 bases; nucleotides outside the gene matches: 12. The CDR3 is CASSEGTSGSILDTQYF. In DNA, the CDR3 is TGTGCCAGCAGCGAGGGGACTAGCGGGTCCATCTTGGATACGCAGTATTTT.

This chain links TRBV7-9 with TRBJ1-1; D may be TRBD1 (6 bases). Trimming shortened V by 6 bases and J by 6 bases, and 17 bases separated the two germline ends. The CDR3 totals 14 residues. Germline-derived CDR1 and CDR2 are SEHNR and FQNEAQ (reference sequence). CDR3 protein: CASSPTGRGAEAFF. The CDR3 DNA follows: TGTGCCAGCAGTCCCACGGGAAGGGGGGCTGAAGCTTTCTTT.

This chain joins TRBV5-1 and TRBJ2-1; D not certain. The CDR3 covers 14 residues. Germline assignment: CDR1 SGHRS and CDR2 YFSETQ. V lost 2 bases, J lost 6 bases, and 12 bases lay in between. This chain's CDR3 is CASSFATKGNEQFF. Here the CDR3 DNA reads TGCGCCAGCAGCTTTGCAACTAAAGGCAATGAGCAGTTCTTC.

The V and J genes are TRBV29-1 and TRBJ2-1; weak D call: TRBD2 (5 bases). The ends were cut back, 4 bases at V and 7 bases at J, with 20 bases in the middle. The CDR3 runs 15 residues. The germline V gene encodes CDR1 SQVTM and CDR2 ANQGSEA. CDR3 sequence reads: CSVVGAILGGNEQFF. The CDR3 coding sequence is TGCAGCGTTGTGGGAGCGATACTGGGTGGTAATGAGCAGTTCTTC.

The CDR3 sequence is CASGYGGGQPQHF. The CDR3 nucleotides read TGTGCTAGTGGTTATGGGGGCGGTCAGCCCCAGCATTTT. This rearrangement joins TRBV12-5 to TRBJ1-5, with a tentative D call TRBD1 (6 bases). Per germline, CDR1 LGHNT and CDR2 FRNRAP. The CDR3 covers 13 residues. The V and J ends lost 4 bases and 6 bases respectively, with 10 bases between them.

The chain employs TRBV7-9 and TRBJ2-3; perhaps TRBD1 as D (5 bases). The CDR3 loop spans 15 amino acids. Per germline, CDR1 SEHNR and CDR2 FQNEAQ (reference sequence). V lost 0 bases and J lost 4, with 11 bases in between. The CDR3 loop is CASSLAWQGADTQYF. CDR3 bases: TGTGCCAGCAGCTTAGCGTGGCAGGGTGCAGATACGCAGTATTTT.